The TCR beta chain described here comes from a study of T cells in localized non-small cell lung cancer. Study-wide results and caveats: Maximal T cell clonality occurred in uninvolved adjacent lung, with tumor ranking below it.

The method was immunoSEQ multiplex PCR; TCRdb's version includes in-frame clones alone and lacks a portion of them. The table lists around 2,000 clones, less than 30% of them singletons. This clone turned up a few times. Its antigen is unknown. CDR3 size: 15 residues. The V end was cut by 1 base, the J end by 9 bases, with 18 bases between. Germline CDR1 and CDR2: LNHDA and SQIVND (reference sequence). This chain links TRBV19 with TRBJ2-5; tentative D call: TRBD2 (7 bases). The sequencing used normal lung tissue next to the tumor, collected before any cancer treatment. This TCR was recovered from a man between 40 and 69 years old with stage I lung adenocarcinoma. DNA of the CDR3: TGTGCCAGTAGTATAGCGGGGGGCCCGAGGGAGGCCCAGTACTTC. Residues: CASSIAGGPREAQYF.